Presented here are 17 T cell receptor beta chains from one specimen sequenced in a study of T cell changes during pregnancy in multiple sclerosis. TCRdb's copy holds only in-frame clones and misses some; the assay was immunoSEQ multiplex PCR. The table lists tens of thousands of clones, around 92% of them singletons. Sequenced here: peripheral blood, sampled after pregnancy. Receptor source: a female donor with multiple sclerosis, enrolled in a pregnancy study.

The genes are TRBV9 and TRBJ1-2; D unresolved. Germline V gene lookup returns CDR1 SGDLS and CDR2 YYNGEE. V was shortened by 0 bases and J by 3 bases, with 12 bases between the two germline ends. This CDR3 is built from 15 residues. CDR3 bases: TGTGCCAGCAGCGTAGCTCCCCTCGGGGACTATGGCTACACCTTC. This translates into CASSVAPLGDYGYTF.

The genes are TRBV27 and TRBJ1-4, with 12 bases fitting TRBD1. Looked up from germline, CDR1 is MNHEY and CDR2 is SMNVEV (reference sequence). The length of the CDR3 is 16 residues. V lost 7 bases and J lost 4; bases outside the gene matches: 7. In nucleotides, the CDR3 is TGTGCCAGCAAGGGACAGGGGGCGCGAGGTAATGAAAAACTGTTTTTT. This codes for CASKGQGARGNEKLFF.

The J gene is TRBJ2-3, the V gene TRBV7-2; 9 bases are a match to TRBD2. Germline trimming cut 2 bases from V and 2 bases from J; bases unmatched to any gene: 5. CDR3 length equals 16 residues. Germline V gene sequence: CDR1 SGHTA, CDR2 FQGNSA. The CDR3 DNA reads TGTGCCAGCAGCTTAAAGCGGGGGGCCTACACAGATACGCAGTATTTT. Translated: CASSLKRGAYTDTQYF.

In DNA form, the CDR3 reads TGTGCCAGCAGTGAAGACAGAAGCCGCATTTATGGCTACACCTTC. Amino acids: CASSEDRSRIYGYTF. The V call is TRBV6-1, the J call TRBJ1-2; D gene uncertain. Germline values: CDR1 MNHNS, CDR2 SASEGT. This CDR3 region has 15 residues. V was trimmed by 1 base and J by 5 bases, leaving 14 bases between them.

This chain joins TRBV30 and TRBJ2-7, with D hard to call. There are 14 residues in the CDR3. Germline assignment: CDR1 GTSNPN and CDR2 SVGIG (reference sequence). V was pared by 5 bases and J by 2 bases, with 16 bases between. The CDR3 coding sequence is TGTGCCTGGGAGCGTGACGGATCAACCTACGAGCAGTACTTC. This encodes CAWERDGSTYEQYF.

V usage is TRBV27 and J usage is TRBJ2-3; 13 bases agree with TRBD2. The CDR3 spans 16 residues. The germline V gene encodes CDR1 MNHEY and CDR2 SMNVEV (reference sequence). V lost 4 bases, J lost 1 base, and 2 bases stayed unmatched. CDR3 in DNA: TGTGCCAGCAGTTCCGGACTAGCGGGGGGCACAGATACGCAGTATTTT. It is translated as CASSSGLAGGTDTQYF.

The genes are TRBV6-6 and TRBJ2-1, with no clear D. This CDR3 is built from 13 residues. CDR1 MNHNY and CDR2 SVGAGI come from the germline V gene (reference sequence). V dropped 5 bases and J dropped 8 bases, with 13 bases sitting between them. The CDR3 spells CASSKPVAHEQFF. In DNA form, the CDR3 reads TGTGCCAGCAGTAAACCCGTGGCACATGAGCAGTTCTTC.

This chain links TRBV4-1 with TRBJ2-2; TRBD2 agrees at 7 bases. V lost 1 base to trimming and J lost 1 base; unmatched junction nucleotides: 3. This CDR3 is built from 16 residues. Looked up from germline, CDR1 is MGHRA and CDR2 is YSYEKL. The DNA of the CDR3 is TGCGCCAGCAGCCAAGGGCCGGGGGGGAACACCGGGGAGCTGTTTTTT. It codes for CASSQGPGGNTGELFF.

The V and J genes are TRBV7-2 and TRBJ1-1; a weak D match, TRBD1 (6 bases). Germline values: CDR1 SGHTA, CDR2 FQGNSA. The CDR3 is 14 amino acids. The V gene lost 5 bases and the J gene lost 4 bases, with 14 bases spanning the gap. The CDR3 reads CASSPQGFGTEAFF. CDR3 in DNA: TGTGCCAGCAGCCCTCAGGGGTTTGGCACTGAAGCTTTCTTT.

V is TRBV7-9 and J is TRBJ2-5; D perhaps matches TRBD2 (7 bases). The V end lost 5 bases, the J end lost 4 bases, and 23 bases lay between the germline ends. This CDR3 is 17 amino acids long. Per the germline V gene, CDR1 is SEHNR and CDR2 is FQNEAQ (reference sequence). CDR3 region: CASSRPGGGGAGETQYF. The CDR3 DNA reads TGTGCCAGCAGCAGACCCGGCGGAGGGGGGGCCGGAGAGACCCAGTACTTC.

The rearrangement uses TRBV5-8 and TRBJ1-3, with unresolved D. CDR1 is SGHTS and CDR2 is YDEGEE in the germline V gene. The CDR3 totals 14 residues. V shed 0 bases and J shed 0 bases, with 4 bases lying between them. CDR3 residues: CASSLDNSGNTIYF. In DNA, the CDR3 is TGTGCCAGCAGCTTGGACAACTCTGGAAACACCATATATTTT.

This chain links TRBV30 with TRBJ2-7, with 7 bases lining up with TRBD1. CDR1 GTSNPN and CDR2 SVGIG come from the germline V gene (reference sequence). CDR3 length: 13 amino acids. V was clipped by 3 bases and J by 2 bases; unmatched bases: 4. The DNA for the CDR3 is TGTGCCTGGAGGAGGGGGCCGCCCTACGAGCAGTACTTC. Translating gives CAWRRGPPYEQYF.

V and J are TRBV9 and TRBJ2-1, with D tentatively TRBD2 (5 bases). The V and J ends lost 4 bases and 7 bases respectively, with 18 bases between them. This CDR3 contains 15 residues. CDR1 is SGDLS, CDR2 YYNGEE, per germline. CDR3: CASSPRSGKQNEQFF. In DNA form, the CDR3 reads TGTGCCAGCAGCCCGCGGTCGGGGAAGCAAAATGAGCAGTTCTTC.

Written as DNA, the CDR3 is TGTGCCAGCAGCCAACAGGGTTGGTACTATGGCTACACCTTC. Its protein product is CASSQQGWYYGYTF. V is TRBV11-3 and J is TRBJ1-2, with D possibly TRBD1 on 6 matching bases. CDR3 size: 14 residues. V shed 5 bases and J shed 3 bases, with 13 bases lying between them. Germline lookup yields CDR1 SGHNT and CDR2 YENEEA.

The chain combines TRBV7-9 with TRBJ2-5, with D uncertain. Trimming cost V 3 bases and J 2 bases, with 10 bases left between them. The CDR3 loop spans 14 amino acids. The germline V gene encodes CDR1 SEHNR and CDR2 FQNEAQ (reference sequence). The CDR3 spells CASSFSSFQETQYF. The CDR3 coding sequence is TGTGCCAGCAGCTTTTCGTCTTTTCAAGAGACCCAGTACTTC.

The rearrangement joins TRBV25-1 to TRBJ1-1; 9 bases align to TRBD1. J lost 8 bases, V lost 6 bases, and 10 bases had no gene match. The CDR3 sequence is 14 residues long. The germline gives CDR1 MGHDK, CDR2 SYGVNS. In DNA form, the CDR3 reads TGTGCCAGCAGCCGAAAAGTGGGACAGGGAGAAGCTTTCTTT. Translating gives CASSRKVGQGEAFF.

The genes are TRBV7-2 and TRBJ2-5; D is possibly TRBD1 (6 bases). Germline V gene sequence: CDR1 SGHTA, CDR2 FQGNSA. The length of the CDR3 is 16 residues. Trimming took off 3 bases at V and 1 base at J, with 15 bases between the two ends. This CDR3 reads CASSFQGWTIQETQYF. For the CDR3, the DNA is TGTGCCAGCAGCTTCCAGGGGTGGACCATCCAAGAGACCCAGTACTTC.